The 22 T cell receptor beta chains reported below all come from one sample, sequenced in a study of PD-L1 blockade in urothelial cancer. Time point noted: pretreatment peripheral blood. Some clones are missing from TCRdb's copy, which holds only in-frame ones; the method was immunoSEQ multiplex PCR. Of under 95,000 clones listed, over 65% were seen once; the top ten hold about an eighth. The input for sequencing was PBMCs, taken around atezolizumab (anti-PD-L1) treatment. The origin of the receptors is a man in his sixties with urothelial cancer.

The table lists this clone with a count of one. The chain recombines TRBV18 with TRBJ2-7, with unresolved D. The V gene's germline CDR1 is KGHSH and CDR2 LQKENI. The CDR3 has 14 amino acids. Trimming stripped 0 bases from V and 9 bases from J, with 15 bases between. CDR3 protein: CASSPPVRQAGQYF. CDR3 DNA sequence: TGTGCCAGCTCACCACCGGTAAGACAAGCCGGGCAGTACTTC.

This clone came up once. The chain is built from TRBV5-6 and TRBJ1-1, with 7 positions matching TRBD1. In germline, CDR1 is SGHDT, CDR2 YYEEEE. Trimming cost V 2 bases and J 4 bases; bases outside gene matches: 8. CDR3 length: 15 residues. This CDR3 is CASSLYRGESTEAFF. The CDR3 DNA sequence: TGTGCCAGCAGCTTATACAGGGGCGAGAGCACTGAAGCTTTCTTT. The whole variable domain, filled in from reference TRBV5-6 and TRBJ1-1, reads DAGVTQSPTHLIKTRGQQVTLRCSPKSGHDTVSWYQQALGQGPQFIFQYYEEEERQRGNFPDRFSGHQFPNYSSELNVNALLLGDSALYLCASSLYRGESTEAFFGQGTRLTVV.

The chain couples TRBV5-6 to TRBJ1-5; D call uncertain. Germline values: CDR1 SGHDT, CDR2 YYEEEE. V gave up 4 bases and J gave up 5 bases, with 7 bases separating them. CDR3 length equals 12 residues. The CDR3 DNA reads TGTGCCAGCAGCCTGACTGATCAGCCCCAGCATTTT. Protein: CASSLTDQPQHF.

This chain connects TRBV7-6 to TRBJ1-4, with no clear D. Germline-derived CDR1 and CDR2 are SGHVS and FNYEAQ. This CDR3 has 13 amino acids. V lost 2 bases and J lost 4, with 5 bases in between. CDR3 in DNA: TGTGCCAGCAGCTTAAACTATAATGAAAAACTGTTTTTT. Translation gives CASSLNYNEKLFF.

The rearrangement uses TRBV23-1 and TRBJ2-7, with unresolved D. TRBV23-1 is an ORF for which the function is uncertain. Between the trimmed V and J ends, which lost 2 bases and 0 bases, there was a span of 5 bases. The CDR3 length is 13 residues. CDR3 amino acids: CASSQRLSYEQYF. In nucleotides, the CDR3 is TGCGCCAGCAGTCAAAGACTCTCCTACGAGCAGTACTTC.

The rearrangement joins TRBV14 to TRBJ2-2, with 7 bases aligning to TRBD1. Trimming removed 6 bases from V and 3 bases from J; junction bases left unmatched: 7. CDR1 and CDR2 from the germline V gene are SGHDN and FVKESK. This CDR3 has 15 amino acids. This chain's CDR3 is CASSPPTGDTGELFF. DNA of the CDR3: TGTGCCAGCAGTCCCCCCACAGGGGACACCGGGGAGCTGTTTTTT.

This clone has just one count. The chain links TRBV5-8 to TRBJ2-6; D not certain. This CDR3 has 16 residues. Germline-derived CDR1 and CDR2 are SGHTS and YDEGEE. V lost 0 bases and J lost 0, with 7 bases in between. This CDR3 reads CASSLERYSGANVLTF. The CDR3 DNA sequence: TGTGCCAGCAGCTTGGAGAGGTACTCTGGGGCCAACGTCCTGACTTTC.

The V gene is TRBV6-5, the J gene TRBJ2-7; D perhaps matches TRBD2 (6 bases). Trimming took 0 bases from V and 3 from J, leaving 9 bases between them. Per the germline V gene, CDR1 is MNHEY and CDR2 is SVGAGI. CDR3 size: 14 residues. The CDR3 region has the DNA TGTGCCAGCAGTTACTCCGGACTACGCTACGAGCAGTACTTC. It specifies CASSYSGLRYEQYF.

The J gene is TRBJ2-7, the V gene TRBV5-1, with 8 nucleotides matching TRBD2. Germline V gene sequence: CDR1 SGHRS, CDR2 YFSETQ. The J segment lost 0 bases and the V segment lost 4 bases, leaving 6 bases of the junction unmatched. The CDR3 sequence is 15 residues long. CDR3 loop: CASSREGQSSYEQYF. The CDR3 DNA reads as TGCGCCAGCAGCCGGGAGGGTCAAAGCTCCTACGAGCAGTACTTC. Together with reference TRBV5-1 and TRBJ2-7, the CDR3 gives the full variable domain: KAGVTQTPRYLIKTRGQQVTLSCSPISGHRSVSWYQQTPGQGLQFLFEYFSETQRNKGNFPGRFSGRQFSNSRSEMNVSTLELGDSALYLCASSREGQSSYEQYFGPGTRLTVT.

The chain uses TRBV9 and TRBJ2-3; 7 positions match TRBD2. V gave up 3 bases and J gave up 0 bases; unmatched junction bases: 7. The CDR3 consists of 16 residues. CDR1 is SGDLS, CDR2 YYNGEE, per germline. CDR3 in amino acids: CASSGVSGVSTDTQYF. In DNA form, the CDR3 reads TGTGCCAGCAGCGGGGTAAGCGGGGTGAGCACAGATACGCAGTATTTT.

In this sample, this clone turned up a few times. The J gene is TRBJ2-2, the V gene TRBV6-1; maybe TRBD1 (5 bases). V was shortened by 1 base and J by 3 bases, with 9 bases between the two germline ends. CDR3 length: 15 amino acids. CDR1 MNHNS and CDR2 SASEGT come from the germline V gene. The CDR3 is CASSEGEGDTGELFF. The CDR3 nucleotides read TGTGCCAGCAGTGAAGGGGAAGGGGACACCGGGGAGCTGTTTTTT.

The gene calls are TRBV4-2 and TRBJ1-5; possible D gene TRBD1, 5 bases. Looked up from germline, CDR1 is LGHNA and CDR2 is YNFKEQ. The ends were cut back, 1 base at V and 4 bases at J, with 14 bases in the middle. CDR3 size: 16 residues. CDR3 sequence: CASSQVDRRGNQPQHF. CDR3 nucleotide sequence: TGTGCCAGCAGCCAAGTGGACCGACGGGGGAATCAGCCCCAGCATTTT.

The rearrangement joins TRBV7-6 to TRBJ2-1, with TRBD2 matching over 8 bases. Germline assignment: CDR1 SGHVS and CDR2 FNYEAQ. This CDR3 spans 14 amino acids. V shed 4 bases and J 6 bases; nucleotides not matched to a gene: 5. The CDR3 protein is CASSSRGGGNEQFF. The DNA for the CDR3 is TGTGCCAGCAGCTCCCGGGGGGGCGGCAATGAGCAGTTCTTC.

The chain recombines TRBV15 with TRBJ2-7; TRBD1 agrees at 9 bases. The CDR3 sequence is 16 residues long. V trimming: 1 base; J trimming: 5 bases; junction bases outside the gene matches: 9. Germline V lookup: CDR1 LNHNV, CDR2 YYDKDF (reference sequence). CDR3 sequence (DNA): TGTGCCACCAGCAGAGGAGGCGGGACAGGGCTCGACGAGCAGTACTTC. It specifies CATSRGGGTGLDEQYF. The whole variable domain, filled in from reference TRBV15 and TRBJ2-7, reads DAMVIQNPRYQVTQFGKPVTLSCSQTLNHNVMYWYQQKSSQAPKLLFHYYDKDFNNEADTPDNFQSRRPNTSFCFLDIRSPGLGDTAMYLCATSRGGGTGLDEQYFGPGTRLTVT.

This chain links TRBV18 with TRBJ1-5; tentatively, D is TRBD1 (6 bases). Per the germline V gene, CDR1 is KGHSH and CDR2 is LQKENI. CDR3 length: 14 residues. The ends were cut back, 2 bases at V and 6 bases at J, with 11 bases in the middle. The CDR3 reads CASSPEQGSQPQHF. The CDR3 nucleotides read TGTGCCAGCTCACCAGAACAGGGTAGTCAGCCCCAGCATTTT.

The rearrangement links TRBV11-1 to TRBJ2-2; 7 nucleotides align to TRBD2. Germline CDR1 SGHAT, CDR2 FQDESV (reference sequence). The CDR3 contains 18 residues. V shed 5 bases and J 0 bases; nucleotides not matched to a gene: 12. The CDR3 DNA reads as TGTGCCAGCAGCCCCTCCTACGGGGGGAGGCCGAACACCGGGGAGCTGTTTTTT. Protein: CASSPSYGGRPNTGELFF.

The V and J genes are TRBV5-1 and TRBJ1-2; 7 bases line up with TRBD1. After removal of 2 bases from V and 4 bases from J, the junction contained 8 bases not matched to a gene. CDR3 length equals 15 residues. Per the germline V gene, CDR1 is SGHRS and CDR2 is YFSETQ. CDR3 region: CASSLTGERSYGYTF. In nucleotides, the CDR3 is TGCGCCAGCAGCTTAACAGGGGAAAGGAGCTATGGCTACACCTTC.

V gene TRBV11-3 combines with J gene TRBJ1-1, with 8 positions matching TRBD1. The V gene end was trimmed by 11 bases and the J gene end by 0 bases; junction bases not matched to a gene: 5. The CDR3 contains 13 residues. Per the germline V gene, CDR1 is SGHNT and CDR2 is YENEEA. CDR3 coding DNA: TGTGCCTCAGGGGGCAGGGTGAACACTGAAGCTTTCTTT. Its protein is CASGGRVNTEAFF.

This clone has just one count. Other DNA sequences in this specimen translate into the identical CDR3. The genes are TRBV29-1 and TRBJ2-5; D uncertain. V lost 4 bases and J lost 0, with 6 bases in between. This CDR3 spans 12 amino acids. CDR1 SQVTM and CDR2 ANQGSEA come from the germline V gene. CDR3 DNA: TGCAGCGTTGGTCAGAACCAAGAGACCCAGTACTTC. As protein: CSVGQNQETQYF.

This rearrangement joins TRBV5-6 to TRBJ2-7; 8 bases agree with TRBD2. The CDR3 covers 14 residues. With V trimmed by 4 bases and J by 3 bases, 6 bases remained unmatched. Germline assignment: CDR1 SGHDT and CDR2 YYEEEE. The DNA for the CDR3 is TGTGCCAGCAGCGACCGGGGGGGCGGCTACGAGCAGTACTTC. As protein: CASSDRGGGYEQYF.

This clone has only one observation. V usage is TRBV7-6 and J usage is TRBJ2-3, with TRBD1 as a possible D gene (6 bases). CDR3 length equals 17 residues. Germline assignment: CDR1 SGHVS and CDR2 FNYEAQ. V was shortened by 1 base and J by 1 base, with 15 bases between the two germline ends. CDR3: CASSLELGALGTDTQYF. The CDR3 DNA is TGTGCCAGCAGCTTAGAATTGGGGGCTCTTGGCACAGATACGCAGTATTTT.

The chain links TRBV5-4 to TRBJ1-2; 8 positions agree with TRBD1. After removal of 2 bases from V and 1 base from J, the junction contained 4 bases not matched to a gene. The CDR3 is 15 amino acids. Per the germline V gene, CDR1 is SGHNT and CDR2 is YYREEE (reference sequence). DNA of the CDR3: TGTGCCAGCAGCTTCGGAGACAGGGGTAACTATGGCTACACCTTC. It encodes CASSFGDRGNYGYTF. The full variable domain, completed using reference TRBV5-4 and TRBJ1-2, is ETGVTQSPTHLIKTRGQQVTLRCSSQSGHNTVSWYQQALGQGPQFIFQYYREEENGRGNFPPRFSGLQFPNYSSELNVNALELDDSALYLCASSFGDRGNYGYTFGSGTRLTVV.